The 30 T cell receptor beta chains listed next were all sequenced from one sample in a study of technical replicates of blood from a handful of donors. The assay was immunoSEQ multiplex PCR, and TCRdb's table has in-frame clones only and misses some. The sample carries approximately 80,000 clones, about nine tenths recorded once. The sample taken for sequencing was T cells isolated from PBMCs. Receptors originate from a human donor in good health.

The gene calls are TRBV5-1 and TRBJ1-1; 8 bases line up with TRBD1. With V trimmed by 2 bases and J by 0 bases, 3 bases remained unmatched. Germline V gives CDR1 SGHRS, CDR2 YFSETQ. The CDR3 sequence is 15 residues long. CDR3 coding DNA: TGCGCCAGCAGCTTTGGGGACAGGATGAACACTGAAGCTTTCTTT. Encoded protein: CASSFGDRMNTEAFF.

The chain couples TRBV4-2 to TRBJ1-4, with D tentatively TRBD1 (5 bases). Germline CDR1 and CDR2: LGHNA and YNFKEQ. This CDR3 is 14 amino acids long. Trimming cost V 0 bases and J 12 bases, with 14 bases left between them. This CDR3 reads CASSQDDSQWQLFF. In DNA, the CDR3 is TGTGCCAGCAGCCAAGACGACAGCCAATGGCAACTGTTTTTT.

J is TRBJ2-5 and V is TRBV7-3; D not certain. Germline V lookup: CDR1 SGHTA, CDR2 FQGTGA. The CDR3 has 13 amino acids. Trimming left V 5 bases short and J 5 bases short, with 12 bases between. The CDR3 protein is CASSLLGRETQYF. As DNA, the CDR3 is TGTGCCAGCAGCCTCCTTGGTCGGGAGACCCAGTACTTC.

This chain connects TRBV4-3 to TRBJ2-3; no firm D call. The V and J ends lost 3 bases and 0 bases respectively, with 16 bases between them. The CDR3 runs to 17 residues. CDR1 is LGHNA, CDR2 YSLEER, per germline. The CDR3 loop is CASSHNPNAASTDTQYF. The CDR3 coding sequence is TGCGCCAGCAGCCATAACCCTAATGCGGCTAGCACAGATACGCAGTATTTT.

V gene TRBV30 combines with J gene TRBJ2-2, with unresolved D. CDR1 is GTSNPN, CDR2 SVGIG, per germline (reference sequence). The CDR3 is 14 residues long. V gave up 0 bases and J gave up 2 bases, with 7 bases separating them. The CDR3 DNA reads as TGTGCCTGGAGTGTGCTCCTAAACACCGGGGAGCTGTTTTTT. Encoded protein: CAWSVLLNTGELFF.

The gene calls are TRBV7-6 and TRBJ2-7; 13 nucleotides align to TRBD2. Germline V gene sequence: CDR1 SGHVS, CDR2 FNYEAQ. This CDR3 has 15 amino acids. J gave up 7 bases and V 6 bases, and 9 bases lay outside the gene matches. CDR3 bases: TGTGCCAGCAGTTATATCCCGGGACTAGCGGGAGAGCAGTACTTC. This encodes CASSYIPGLAGEQYF. The variable domain in full, completed from reference TRBV7-6 and TRBJ2-7, reads GAGVSQSPRYKVTKRGQDVALRCDPISGHVSLYWYRQALGQGPEFLTYFNYEAQQDKSGLPNDRFSAERPEGSISTLTIQRTEQRDSAMYRCASSYIPGLAGEQYFGPGTRLTVT.

The chain links TRBV28 to TRBJ2-2; TRBD2 might be the D (5 bases). The germline V and J ends were trimmed by 7 bases and 5 bases, with 20 bases remaining between them. The CDR3 consists of 16 residues. Germline-derived CDR1 and CDR2 are MDHEN and SYDVKM. CDR3 loop: CASTSPGDKKTGELFF. The CDR3 coding sequence is TGTGCCAGCACCAGCCCCGGGGATAAGAAGACCGGGGAGCTGTTTTTT.

V is TRBV28 and J is TRBJ1-1, with 9 bases fitting TRBD1. The trim removed 4 bases at V and 0 bases at J, leaving 18 bases unmatched. This CDR3 is 20 amino acids long. The germline CDR1 and CDR2 sequences are MDHEN and SYDVKM. CDR3 nucleotide sequence: TGTGCCAGCAGTTACCTAGACTCGCCGGGACAGGGACTTCTGAACACTGAAGCTTTCTTT. Protein sequence: CASSYLDSPGQGLLNTEAFF.

The rearrangement uses TRBV6-5 and TRBJ1-1, with a possible D match to TRBD1 (6 bases). The CDR3 totals 15 residues. V shed 2 bases and J shed 0 bases, with 10 bases lying between them. Per germline, CDR1 MNHEY and CDR2 SVGAGI. CDR3 sequence (DNA): TGTGCCAGCAGTTACCTCACAGGGATGAACACTGAAGCTTTCTTT. Residues: CASSYLTGMNTEAFF.

The chain combines TRBV2 with TRBJ1-2; 9 bases match TRBD1. The CDR3 is 15 residues long. Per the germline V gene, CDR1 is SNHLY and CDR2 is FYNNEI. J lost 7 bases, V lost 6 bases, and 12 bases had no gene match. CDR3 DNA: TGTGCCAGCAGCTTAGACCGGGACAGGGCTTCTGGCTACACCTTC. This codes for CASSLDRDRASGYTF.

The chain carries TRBV6-6 and TRBJ1-5; D gene ambiguous. Germline assignment: CDR1 MNHNY and CDR2 SVGAGI (reference sequence). The CDR3 has 14 amino acids. V dropped 10 bases and J dropped 0 bases, with 13 bases sitting between them. The CDR3 region has the DNA TGTGCCACCACCCGGGGTGCTAGCAATCAGCCCCAGCATTTT. Translation gives CATTRGASNQPQHF.

This clone has a single count. The genes are TRBV27 and TRBJ1-2; possible D gene TRBD1, 6 bases. The CDR3 length is 15 residues. Trimming took off 4 bases at V and 2 bases at J, with 14 bases between the two ends. Germline V gene sequence: CDR1 MNHEY, CDR2 SMNVEV (reference sequence). CDR3 residues: CASSWGPGANYGYTF. The CDR3 region has the DNA TGTGCCAGCAGTTGGGGGCCAGGGGCAAACTATGGCTACACCTTC.

The rearrangement joins TRBV18 to TRBJ1-3, with D perhaps TRBD1 (5 bases). V lost 2 bases and J lost 0, with 8 bases in between. The CDR3 spans 15 residues. Germline CDR1 KGHSH, CDR2 LQKENI. The CDR3 DNA sequence: TGTGCCAGCTCACCAGCAGGGCTCTCTGGAAACACCATATATTTT. This encodes CASSPAGLSGNTIYF.

This chain links TRBV6-5 with TRBJ2-7; 9 nucleotides agree with TRBD2. The germline gives CDR1 MNHEY, CDR2 SVGAGI. J lost 3 bases, V lost 7 bases, and 10 bases had no gene match. This CDR3 spans 15 amino acids. CDR3 bases: TGTGCCAGCAAGCTCGGAGCGGGGGGTGGCTACGAGCAGTACTTC. Residues: CASKLGAGGGYEQYF.

The CDR3 spells CAWSGGVYNEKLFF. CDR3 DNA: TGTGCCTGGAGTGGGGGGGTGTATAATGAAAAACTGTTTTTT. The chain is built from TRBV30 and TRBJ1-4; D perhaps matches TRBD1 (5 bases). V shed 1 base and J shed 4 bases, with 10 bases lying between them. The length of the CDR3 is 14 residues. Looked up from germline, CDR1 is GTSNPN and CDR2 is SVGIG (reference sequence).

This clone was seen a handful of times. The V gene is TRBV29-1, the J gene TRBJ1-1; D remains unclear. The CDR3 loop spans 13 amino acids. CDR1 is SQVTM, CDR2 ANQGSEA, per germline. Between the trimmed V and J ends, which lost 4 bases and 0 bases, there was a span of 9 bases. CDR3 amino acids: CSVASVMNTEAFF. CDR3 in DNA: TGCAGCGTTGCCAGTGTCATGAACACTGAAGCTTTCTTT.

This sequence joins TRBV29-1 and TRBJ2-1; D possibly corresponds to TRBD2 (6 bases). The CDR3 consists of 14 residues. Deletions cut 3 bases from V and 1 base from J, with 10 bases between. CDR1 is SQVTM and CDR2 is ANQGSEA in the germline V gene. The CDR3 region has the DNA TGCAGCGTTGAGGGCGGGAAGTCCTACAATGAGCAGTTCTTC. This codes for CSVEGGKSYNEQFF.

The rearrangement joins TRBV25-1 to TRBJ2-5; D ambiguous. Trimming left V 4 bases short and J 1 base short, with 7 bases between. This CDR3 comprises 13 residues. Germline CDR1 is MGHDK and CDR2 is SYGVNS. The CDR3 loop is CASSAAGQETQYF. The CDR3 coding sequence is TGTGCCAGCAGTGCAGCAGGCCAAGAGACCCAGTACTTC.

The genes are TRBV5-1 and TRBJ1-1, with D uncertain. Germline V gene sequence: CDR1 SGHRS, CDR2 YFSETQ. CDR3 length: 16 amino acids. V lost 2 bases, J lost 4 bases, and 18 bases lay in between. Here the CDR3 reads CASSFDSGLGSTEAFF. The CDR3 DNA reads as TGCGCCAGCAGCTTTGATTCGGGGTTGGGGAGCACTGAAGCTTTCTTT.

The rearrangement joins TRBV6-6 to TRBJ1-5; D is ambiguous. V was cut by 3 bases and J by 3 bases, with 9 bases left in between. The CDR3 sequence is 14 residues long. Germline lookup yields CDR1 MNHNY and CDR2 SVGAGI (reference sequence). CDR3 coding DNA: TGTGCCAGCAGTTATCCAGACACCAATCAGCCCCAGCATTTT. This sequence encodes CASSYPDTNQPQHF.

Of note for this clone: One end of the junction fails to match germline, which may point to a read error. This chain joins TRBV10-3 and TRBJ2-7, with a weak D call TRBD1 (6 bases). The CDR3 is made up of 13 amino acids. Germline V lookup: CDR1 ENHRY, CDR2 SYGVKD. CDR3 DNA sequence: TGTGCCACCAGTGGACAGATACCTTACGAGCAGTACTTC. Translating gives CATSGQIPYEQYF.

The chain couples TRBV2 to TRBJ1-1; the D gene is possibly TRBD1 (6 bases). The CDR3 sequence is 13 residues long. V shed 6 bases and J shed 1 base, with 9 bases lying between them. Germline V CDR1 and CDR2: SNHLY, FYNNEI. CDR3 bases: TGTGCCAGCAGGAAACAGGGGAACACTGAAGCTTTCTTT. This sequence encodes CASRKQGNTEAFF.

V gene TRBV18 combines with J gene TRBJ1-1; possible D gene TRBD1, 6 bases. V shed 4 bases and J shed 5 bases, with 11 bases lying between them. CDR1 and CDR2 from the germline V gene are KGHSH and LQKENI. The CDR3 runs 13 residues. In DNA form, the CDR3 reads TGTGCCAGCTCACAGGGGGATGTAACTGAAGCTTTCTTT. Translating gives CASSQGDVTEAFF.

The chain carries TRBV30 and TRBJ2-7; D is uncertain. Trimming stripped 0 bases from V and 1 base from J, with 7 bases between. Germline V CDR1 and CDR2: GTSNPN, SVGIG (reference sequence). The CDR3 consists of 13 residues. This chain's CDR3 is CAWSVLFSYEQYF. In DNA, the CDR3 is TGTGCCTGGAGTGTACTCTTTTCCTACGAGCAGTACTTC.

The CDR3 coding sequence is TGTGCCATCAGTCGGCAGGTCTCCGAGCAGTACTTC. This sequence encodes CAISRQVSEQYF. The V gene is TRBV10-3, the J gene TRBJ2-7, with D hard to call. This CDR3 is 12 amino acids long. From germline, CDR1 is ENHRY and CDR2 SYGVKD. V was pared by 5 bases and J by 6 bases, with 11 bases between.

V usage is TRBV18 and J usage is TRBJ2-2; no reliable D call. Germline lookup yields CDR1 KGHSH and CDR2 LQKENI. This CDR3 contains 14 residues. V lost 5 bases to trimming and J lost 1 base, with 8 bases between them. CDR3 protein: CASSASQNTGELFF. CDR3 DNA: TGTGCCAGCTCAGCATCACAGAACACCGGGGAGCTGTTTTTT.

J is TRBJ2-1 and V is TRBV28, with D possibly being TRBD2 (6 bases). Trimming stripped 10 bases from V and 5 bases from J, with 21 bases between. Germline loops: CDR1 MDHEN, CDR2 SYDVKM. The CDR3 spans 15 residues. The CDR3 DNA is TGTGCCACCTTCAGAGGCGGGAAATGGAACAATGAGCAGTTCTTC. Amino acid sequence: CATFRGGKWNNEQFF. Looking up the rest from reference TRBV28 and TRBJ2-1 gives the full variable domain: DVKVTQSSRYLVKRTGEKVFLECVQDMDHENMFWYRQDPGLGLRLIYFSYDVKMKEKGDIPEGYSVSREKKERFSLILESASTNQTSMYLCATFRGGKWNNEQFFGPGTRLTVL.

The rearrangement links TRBV19 to TRBJ2-7; D call uncertain. Trimming removed 3 bases at V and 4 bases at J, with 16 bases between. The length of the CDR3 is 15 residues. Germline V gives CDR1 LNHDA, CDR2 SQIVND (reference sequence). The DNA for the CDR3 is TGTGCCAGTAGTATGGAAGACACCGTCTGGTACGAGCAGTACTTC. Residues: CASSMEDTVWYEQYF.

The CDR3 loop reads CASSSPGGSRGDTQYF. The CDR3 DNA sequence: TGTGCCAGTAGTTCTCCTGGAGGGAGTAGAGGAGATACGCAGTATTTT. This chain uses TRBV19 with TRBJ2-3, with a weak D call TRBD2 (6 bases). The V gene lost 5 bases and the J gene lost 5 bases, with 20 bases spanning the gap. This CDR3 contains 16 residues. CDR1 is LNHDA and CDR2 is SQIVND in the germline V gene (reference sequence).

The chain uses TRBV11-3 and TRBJ2-5; 7 nucleotides agree with TRBD2. Germline V CDR1 and CDR2: SGHNT, YENEEA. The V gene end was trimmed by 6 bases and the J gene end by 3 bases; junction bases not matched to a gene: 10. This CDR3 contains 15 residues. The CDR3 protein is CASSLMGGSEETQYF. In DNA, the CDR3 is TGTGCCAGCAGTTTAATGGGAGGGTCAGAAGAGACCCAGTACTTC. The entire variable domain, with the rest obtained from reference TRBV11-3 and TRBJ2-5, is as follows: EAGVVQSPRYKIIEKKQPVAFWCNPISGHNTLYWYLQNLGQGPELLIRYENEEAVDDSQLPKDRFSAERLKGVDSTLKIQPAELGDSAVYLCASSLMGGSEETQYFGPGTRLLVL.